The T cell receptor beta chain described here comes from a study of T cells in Graves' hyperthyroidism and ophthalmopathy (dated by TCRdb to the late 2010s). The study in broad terms: Peripheral blood samples were taken at the time of initial diagnosis, prior to any treatment. TCR V-J signatures able to tell the groups apart were searched for in a discovery cohort of more than 90 patients, of whom over 40 had Graves' ophthalmopathy and under 65 had stable Graves' hyperthyroidism. Whether ophthalmopathy could be predicted prospectively was tested in an independent validation cohort made up of roughly 19 hyperthyroidism patients plus 17 patients who later progressed to ophthalmopathy. The 90 to 100 discovery patients were randomly split 7:3 into training and test sets. In addition, the study compared T-cell repertoires in thyroid tissue and in blood from about 6 Graves' hyperthyroidism patients. Following sampling, methimazole starting at 30 mg daily was given to hyperthyroidism patients, and high-dose intravenous methylprednisolone was given to ophthalmopathy patients. The paper reports TCR Vbeta CDR3 sequencing of over 130 peripheral blood samples: fewer than 50 ophthalmopathy, fewer than 80 hyperthyroidism and approximately 17 progressor patients. What the research found in general, with its limitations: No statistical method was used to set the sample size in advance, and investigators knew the group allocation. Most expanded thyroid clonotypes (frequency above 0.001) were also detected in blood, suggesting blood repertoires may reflect thyroid immune responses. During validation, the model predicted progression to ophthalmopathy a median of around 7 months ahead of onset, with almost 71% sensitivity and under 85% specificity. A model built on a 13 V-J signature distinguished ophthalmopathy from stable hyperthyroidism, reaching around 90% sensitivity and around 81% specificity in cross-validation and 80%/75% in testing.

The TCR beta CDR3 regions were amplified from RNA transcripts. The first round of RT-PCR for the TCR CDR3 was performed with the HTBI primer set and the Qiagen OneStep RT-PCR kit. A second multiplex PCR round built the libraries, followed by size selection and purification. Libraries were sequenced paired-end with 100 bp reads on an Illumina HiSeq2000. Per the original workflow: SOAPnuke was used to process the raw data, throwing out any read that contained adapters or uncalled bases, had a mean Phred below 15, or lacked an exact constant-primer or identifier match. High-quality paired reads were merged with COPE v1.2.5, and unique nucleotide sequences were defined as clonotypes. MiTCR v1.1 was used to align clonotypes to the IMGT TRBV, TRBD and TRBJ reference segments. Analysis was restricted to V-J combinations with a frequency above 0.0001, which covered 99% to 99.2% of repertoires. A TCS score was defined as the ratio between F50 (clonal expansion) and ExV (chaos), using BLOSUM62-based TCRdist between CDR3 peptides within each V-J. Welch's t-statistics and random forest reduced around 520 V-J features to about 12, which were used in a naive Bayes classifier (R e1071). TCRdb ran its own pipeline on the public reads, namely fastp trimming at Q25 and MiXCR clone calling, and kept in-frame beta chains. Rows merge per CDR3 protein into single entries with the most common DNA and genes. What appears here as the V and J calls and clone size reflects TCRdb's work, not the paper's. The sample data list some 550,000 distinct CDR3 sequences, and about a sixth of these were observed just once. Of the sample, roughly 3% is held by the ten largest clones.

This clonotype was seen ten or more times. What antigen it recognizes has not been identified. Per-base quality was not reported, and no clone a single base away is much larger than it. CDR1 is given as SNHLY and CDR2 as FYNNEI, both from the germline V gene. Trimming accounts for 7 bases at V and 6 bases at J, while the number of junction bases matched to no gene is 13. The CDR3 covers 15 residues, taking in both the cysteine and the phenylalanine. The DNA shown is the 45-base CDR3, in frame from base 1. Moderately to severely active disease, a Clinical Activity Score of at least 3, a NOSPECS grade of at least 4, and a duration under 3 months were present in ophthalmopathy patients. Exclusion was applied to patients with uncontrolled infections, other autoimmune diseases, pregnancy or lactation. Diagnoses relied on clinical symptoms, serum thyroxine and TRAb, thyroid ultrasound and orbital computed tomography. PBMCs were separated from around 9.1 ml of fresh peripheral blood using Ficoll-Paque density gradient centrifugation. Total RNA was extracted using Trizol reagent, and RNA quality was assessed on an Agilent 2100 Bioanalyzer.

The source of this sequence is a woman in her thirties or forties with Graves' ophthalmopathy. Recombination linked TRBV2 to TRBJ2-3; 7 bases in between match TRBD2. The specimen was blood. The CDR3 has the sequence CASIRGRAGIDTQYF. The sequenced DNA is TGTGCCAGCATTCGGGGGAGGGCCGGTATTGATACGCAGTATTTT.